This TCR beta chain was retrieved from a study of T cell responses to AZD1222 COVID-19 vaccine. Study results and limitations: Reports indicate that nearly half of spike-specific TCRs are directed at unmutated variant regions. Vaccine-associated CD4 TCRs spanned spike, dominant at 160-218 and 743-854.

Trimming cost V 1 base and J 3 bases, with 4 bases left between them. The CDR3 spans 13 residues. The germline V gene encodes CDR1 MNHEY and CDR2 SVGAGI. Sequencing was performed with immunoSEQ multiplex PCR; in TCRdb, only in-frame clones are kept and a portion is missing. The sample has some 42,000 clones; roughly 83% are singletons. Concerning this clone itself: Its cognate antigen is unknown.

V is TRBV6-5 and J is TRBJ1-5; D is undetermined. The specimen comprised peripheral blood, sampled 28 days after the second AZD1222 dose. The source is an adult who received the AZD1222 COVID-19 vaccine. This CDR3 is CASSYWNNQPQHF. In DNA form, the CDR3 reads TGTGCCAGCAGTTACTGGAACAATCAGCCCCAGCATTTT.